One T cell receptor (beta chain) is described in this entry. Original handling: From reference gene primer amplification, estimates of nucleated cell counts were derived. The method was immunoSEQ multiplex PCR; TCRdb's version includes in-frame clones alone and lacks a portion of them. V, J and clone size reflect that table, while D and trimming were determined from the DNA. The sample yields some 60,000 clones, around 80% seen once. The V end lost 0 bases, the J end lost 3 bases, and 7 bases lay between the germline ends. The CDR3 has 13 residues. Germline assignment: CDR1 SGHDT and CDR2 YYEEEE. This sample was taken from a study of blood T cell repertoires in COVID-19. Study as a whole: Material from acute and convalescent COVID-19 was sourced from the United States, Italy and Spain. Sample material is recorded as cDNA or gDNA derived from T cells, B-cell-depleted T cells, or PBMCs.

What was sequenced was peripheral blood. The TCR comes from a man aged 55 to 70 with acute or convalescent COVID-19. V usage is TRBV5-6 and J usage is TRBJ2-7, with D possibly being TRBD1 (6 bases). The CDR3 region is CASSLGQVYEQYF. CDR3 DNA: TGTGCCAGCAGCTTGGGACAGGTCTACGAGCAGTACTTC.